Listed below are T cell receptor beta chains from one sample, sequenced in a study of stem cell transplantation in POMP-related autoinflammatory disease. Sequenced by immunoSEQ multiplex PCR; TCRdb stores in-frame clones only, minus some. The sample lists some 65,000 clones; approximately 91% were seen once. Sequenced here: CD4+ T cells from PBMCs, sampled after stem cell transplantation. These receptors all come from a human patient with POMP-related autoinflammation and immune dysregulation (PRAID). Some T cells could come from the graft donor. CDR3s include the opening cysteine and the closing phenylalanine or tryptophan. The order of the fields is D gene, V gene, CDR3 length, J gene, clone size, CDR3 DNA, CDR3 protein. D genes are given only for firm matches. Clone size appears in some rows only: once, few, many, or a class for an expanded clone.

NA	TRBV5-1	14	TRBJ2-1	NA	TGCGCCAGCAGCTTGGTAGTCACTTACAATGAGCAGTTCTTC	CASSLVVTYNEQFF
NA	TRBV15	15	TRBJ1-1	NA	TGTGCCACCAGCAGGGAAAGGACAGCCGCCACTGAAGCTTTCTTT	CATSRERTAATEAFF
TRBD1	TRBV7-3	14	TRBJ2-3	NA	TGTGCCAGCAGCCCGACAGGGGCGGCAGATACGCAGTATTTT	CASSPTGAADTQYF
NA	TRBV28	16	TRBJ1-6	NA	TGTGCCAGCAGTTTAGCCCCGCAGGGCCTTAATTCACCCCTCCACTTT	CASSLAPQGLNSPLHF
TRBD2	TRBV15	20	TRBJ2-2	once	TGTGCCACCAGCAGAGCCCCCGGACTAGCGGGGGGATCTCGACCCGGGGAGCTGTTTTTT	CATSRAPGLAGGSRPGELFF
TRBD2	TRBV4-2	16	TRBJ2-7	once	TGTGCCAGCAGCCGTGGACTAGCGGGAGCAATCTACGAGCAGTACTTC	CASSRGLAGAIYEQYF
TRBD1	TRBV19	14	TRBJ2-5	NA	TGTGCCAGTAGTATAGGCCACAGGGGGGAGACCCAGTACTTC	CASSIGHRGETQYF
NA	TRBV29-1	11	TRBJ2-2	NA	TGCAGCTCAATCACAGCCGGGGAGCTGTTTTTT	CSSITAGELFF
NA	TRBV9	12	TRBJ2-2	NA	TGTGCCAGCAGCGCTCTAGCGGGGGAGCTGTTTTTT	CASSALAGELFF
TRBD1	TRBV27	15	TRBJ1-6	NA	TGTGCCAGCAGTTACAGGACAGGGGCCCTTTCACCCCTCCACTTT	CASSYRTGALSPLHF
NA	TRBV15	13	TRBJ1-5	NA	TGTGCCACCAGCAGAGATCCCCATCAGCCCCAGCATTTT	CATSRDPHQPQHF
TRBD2	TRBV7-9	15	TRBJ2-7	NA	TGTGCCAGCAGCCCTTTAGCGGGAGGCTCCTACGAGCAGTACTTC	CASSPLAGGSYEQYF
NA	TRBV12-3/TRBV12-4	11	TRBJ2-5	NA	TGTGCCAGCAGTTTGGGGAAGACCCAGTACTTC	CASSLGKTQYF
NA	TRBV2	12	TRBJ2-3	NA	TGTGCCAGCAGGCCGCCCGCAGATACGCAGTATTTT	CASRPPADTQYF
NA	TRBV3-1/TRBV3-2	14	TRBJ2-3	NA	TGTGCCAGCAGCCAACAAGGGGAGACAGATACGCAGTATTTT	CASSQQGETDTQYF
TRBD1	TRBV28	18	TRBJ2-1	NA	TGTGCCAGCAGCCCGGACCGCTTCAGGGGGCCCTCCTACAATGAGCAGTTCTTC	CASSPDRFRGPSYNEQFF
NA	TRBV19	17	TRBJ2-2	NA	TGTGCCAGTAGTATCTGGGTTATTAACAGGAACACCGGGGAGCTGTTTTTT	CASSIWVINRNTGELFF
TRBD1	TRBV7-2	14	TRBJ2-2	NA	TGTGCCAGCAGCAAGGGACAGGACACCGGGGAGCTGTTTTTT	CASSKGQDTGELFF
NA	TRBV18	16	TRBJ1-5	NA	TGTGCCAGCTCACCTTCTGGGAGAGAAAGCAATCAGCCCCAGCATTTT	CASSPSGRESNQPQHF
TRBD2	TRBV19	14	TRBJ2-5	NA	TGTGCCAGTGAACCCGGGACTAGCGATGAGACCCAGTACTTC	CASEPGTSDETQYF
TRBD1	TRBV28	15	TRBJ2-1	NA	TGTGCCAGCAGTCCAATACAGGGGGCGAAGGAATGGCAGTTCTTC	CASSPIQGAKEWQFF
NA	TRBV27	16	TRBJ2-1	NA	TGTGCCAGCAGTTTATCTAGCGGTAGCTCCTACAATGAGCAGTTCTTC	CASSLSSGSSYNEQFF
NA	TRBV5-1	16	TRBJ1-3	NA	TGCGCCAGCAGCTTGGCCGCGGGATTTGGGGGAAACACCATATATTTT	CASSLAAGFGGNTIYF
TRBD2	TRBV4-2	18	TRBJ2-7	NA	TGTGCCAGCAGCCAAGAAGATCGGCGGGAGGGCCAGGCCTTGAAGCAGTACTTC	CASSQEDRREGQALKQYF
NA	TRBV28	14	TRBJ1-2	once	TGTGCCAGCAGTCCCTCCCCCCAAGTCTATGGCTACACCTTC	CASSPSPQVYGYTF
NA	TRBV19	13	TRBJ1-2	few	TGTGCCAGTAGTATTACGCCGAGCGCTGGCTACACCTTC	CASSITPSAGYTF
NA	TRBV5-1	15	TRBJ1-2	NA	TGCGCCAGCAGCTTGAGGGCAGGGACTAACTATGGCTACACCTTC	CASSLRAGTNYGYTF
TRBD1	TRBV20-1	18	TRBJ2-3	NA	TGCAGTGCTAGTCCGGGACAGGGTTTACTCGTTTTGCCAGATACGCAGTATTTT	CSASPGQGLLVLPDTQYF
NA	TRBV6-1	15	TRBJ1-5	NA	TGTGCCAGCAGTTTGGGGGGAGTGGGCAATCAGCCCCAGCATTTT	CASSLGGVGNQPQHF
NA	TRBV5-1	15	TRBJ1-3	NA	TGCGCCAGCAGCTTGGGGGAAATCTCTGGAAACACCATATATTTT	CASSLGEISGNTIYF
TRBD1	TRBV2	16	TRBJ1-1	once	TGTGCCAGCAGTGAGTACAGGGGGTTTATGAACACTGAAGCTTTCTTT	CASSEYRGFMNTEAFF
NA	TRBV28	15	TRBJ2-3	NA	TGTGCCAGCAGGGGCGGGACACCTAGCACAGATACGCAGTATTTT	CASRGGTPSTDTQYF
TRBD1	TRBV18	13	TRBJ1-2	NA	TGTGCCAGCTCCGGCGGACAGGGGATTGGCTACACCTTC	CASSGGQGIGYTF
TRBD1	TRBV5-4	13	TRBJ1-2	NA	TGTGCCAGCAGCCCGGACAGGGACTATGGCTACACCTTC	CASSPDRDYGYTF
TRBD1	TRBV11-3	18	TRBJ2-4	NA	TGTGCCAGCCGACCGGGACAGGGGGCGTTTTTTGTCAAAAACATTCAGTACTTC	CASRPGQGAFFVKNIQYF
TRBD1	TRBV9	18	TRBJ2-5	NA	TGTGCCAGCAGCGTTGGCACAATGGGACAGGGGTGGGAAGAGACCCAGTACTTC	CASSVGTMGQGWEETQYF
TRBD1	TRBV6-5	15	TRBJ1-4	NA	TGTGCCAGCAGTTACACGCCAGGGGGAGATGAAAAACTGTTTTTT	CASSYTPGGDEKLFF
NA	TRBV2	12	TRBJ1-1	NA	TGTGCCAGCTCCGTAAGCAAGGTTGAAGCTTTCTTT	CASSVSKVEAFF
NA	TRBV7-2	14	TRBJ2-1	NA	TGTGCCAGCAGCTCCTTAGCAGTCGGCAATGAGCAGTTCTTC	CASSSLAVGNEQFF
NA	TRBV6-2/TRBV6-3	13	TRBJ1-1	NA	TGTGCCAGCAGTTTTCTGGGGGGCACTGAAGCTTTCTTT	CASSFLGGTEAFF
TRBD2	TRBV28	14	TRBJ2-1	NA	TGTGCCAGCAGTGCCCCAACTAGCGAAGATGAGCAGTTCTTC	CASSAPTSEDEQFF
NA	TRBV7-8	14	TRBJ2-3	NA	TGTGCCAGCAGCTTCCTCACGACCACAGATACGCAGTATTTT	CASSFLTTTDTQYF
NA	TRBV9	13	TRBJ1-2	NA	TGTGCCAGCAGCACCGGTCTAGAGGATGGCTACACCTTC	CASSTGLEDGYTF
NA	TRBV5-1	15	TRBJ1-6	NA	TGCGCCAGCAGCTCCGGGACGGCCCATAATTCACCCCTCCACTTT	CASSSGTAHNSPLHF
TRBD1	TRBV6-5	14	TRBJ1-3	NA	TGTGCCAGCAGTTACACAGGGGTTGAAAACACCATATATTTT	CASSYTGVENTIYF
NA	TRBV9	18	TRBJ2-3	NA	TGTGCCAGCAGCAACCAGAGATATTTGAGGCCTAGCACAGATACGCAGTATTTT	CASSNQRYLRPSTDTQYF
NA	TRBV11-2	13	TRBJ2-3	NA	TGTGCCAGCAGCTTACTACACACAGATACGCAGTATTTT	CASSLLHTDTQYF
NA	TRBV28	15	TRBJ1-2	NA	TGTGCCAGCAGTTTATGGTCCGGGGCAGGGGCCGGCTACACCTTC	CASSLWSGAGAGYTF
TRBD1	TRBV2	15	TRBJ1-1	NA	TGTGGTACCCAGGGGGCGATATTCATGAACACTGAAGCTTTCTTT	CGTQGAIFMNTEAFF
TRBD2	TRBV11-1	15	TRBJ2-5	NA	TGTGCCAGCAGCTTAGACGGGACTAGCGGTGAGACCCAGTACTTC	CASSLDGTSGETQYF
NA	TRBV28	12	TRBJ2-1	NA	TGTGCCAGCAGTTTATATTCCCGTGAGCAGTTCTTC	CASSLYSREQFF
NA	TRBV6-5	14	TRBJ1-4	NA	TGTGCCAGCAGAATCACTGCAACTAATGAAAAACTGTTTTTT	CASRITATNEKLFF
NA	TRBV30	15	TRBJ1-3	NA	TGTGCCTGGAGCACGGACGGACCTGGAGGAAACACCATATATTTT	CAWSTDGPGGNTIYF